This TCR beta chain emerged from a study of identical twins. The study's findings and limits: The study found weaker excess twin sharing in beta out-of-frame sequences. Insertion counts were lower in abundant cord blood beta clonotypes, a trend that memory repertoires did not show.

In TCRdb, the 5' RACE reads were re-called with MiXCR into one record per CDR3 protein. The sample has about 790,000 distinct CDR3 sequences, around a sixth seen once; the top ten hold around 14%. In regard to this clonotype: Its matching antigen is unknown.

V lost 5 bases and J 5 bases, leaving 13 bases between the germline ends. Germline assignment: CDR1 SGHTA and CDR2 FQGNSA. This CDR3 is 14 amino acids long. The data were also submitted as part of a second study, on T cells expressing NK-cell markers. That study adds: It was sorted CD3+CD56+NKG2C+, CD3+CD56+NKG2C- and CD3+CD56-NKG2C+ T cells that supplied the TCR beta repertoires. Seven of the eight sequenced donors were HCMV-seropositive; one was seronegative.

The V gene is TRBV7-2, the J gene TRBJ2-1, with D uncertain. Sequencing used PBMCs. The sequence came from a woman aged 18-35 years in good health. Here the CDR3 reads CASSPLGYNNEQFF. The CDR3 DNA is TGTGCCAGCAGCCCCTTGGGATACAACAATGAGCAGTTCTTC.